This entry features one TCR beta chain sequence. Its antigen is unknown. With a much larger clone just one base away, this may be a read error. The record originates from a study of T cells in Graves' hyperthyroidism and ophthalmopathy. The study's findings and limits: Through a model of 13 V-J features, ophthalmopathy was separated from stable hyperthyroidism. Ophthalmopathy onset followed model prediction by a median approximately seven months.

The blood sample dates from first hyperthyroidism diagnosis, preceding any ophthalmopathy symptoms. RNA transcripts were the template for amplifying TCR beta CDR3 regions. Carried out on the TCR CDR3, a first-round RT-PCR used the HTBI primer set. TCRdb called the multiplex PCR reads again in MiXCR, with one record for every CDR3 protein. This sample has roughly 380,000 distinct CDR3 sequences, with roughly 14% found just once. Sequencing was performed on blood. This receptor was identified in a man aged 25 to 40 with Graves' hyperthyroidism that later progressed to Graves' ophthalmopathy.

The CDR3 sequence: CASSAGQFTEAFF. CDR3 in DNA: TGTGCCAGCAGTGCCGGACAGTTCACTGAAGCTTTCTTT. The J gene is TRBJ1-1, the V gene TRBV12-3 or TRBV12-4; D is possibly TRBD1 (6 bases). This CDR3 is built from 13 residues. V shed 5 bases and J shed 4 bases, with 11 bases lying between them.